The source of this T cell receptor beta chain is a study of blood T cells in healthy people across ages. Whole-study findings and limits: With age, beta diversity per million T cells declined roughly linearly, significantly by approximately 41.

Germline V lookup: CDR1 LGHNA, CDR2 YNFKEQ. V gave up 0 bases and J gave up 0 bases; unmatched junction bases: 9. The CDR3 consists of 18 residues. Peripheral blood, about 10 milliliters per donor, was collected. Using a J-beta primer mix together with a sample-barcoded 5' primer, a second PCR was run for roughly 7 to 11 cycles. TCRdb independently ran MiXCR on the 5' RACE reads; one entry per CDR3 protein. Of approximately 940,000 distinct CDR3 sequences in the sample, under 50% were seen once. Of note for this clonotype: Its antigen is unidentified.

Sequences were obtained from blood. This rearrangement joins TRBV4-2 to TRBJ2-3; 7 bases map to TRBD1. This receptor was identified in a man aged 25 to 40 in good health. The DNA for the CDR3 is TGTGCCAGCAGCCAAGATTCCCCCAGGGGGTCTAGCACAGATACGCAGTATTTT. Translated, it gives CASSQDSPRGSSTDTQYF.